Below, 28 T cell receptor beta chains from the same sample are listed, as sequenced in a study of blood T cell repertoires in COVID-19 (dated by TCRdb to the early 2020s). Libraries were prepared through the immunoSEQ multiplex PCR assay. In its TCRdb copy, this immuneACCESS table keeps in-frame sequences only and misses some clones. Where compared with another copy, unresolved V genes explain less than half of these, and the others have no known cause. Here the sample has fewer than 65,000 clones; about 88% occur a single time. Almost 4% of the sample lies in the top ten. Specimen: peripheral blood. These receptors were taken from a human donor in a cohort sampled during active COVID-19.

A remark on this clone: The limits of the CDR3 on the DNA are not certain, so only TCRdb's listed CDR3 is given. The chain joins TRBV27 to TRBJ2-7; TRBD2, the table's D call, lacks a check against the DNA. Per germline, CDR1 MNHEY and CDR2 SMNVEV (reference sequence). The CDR3 is 14 amino acids in total, end residues counted. The CDR3 sequence: CASSSSRVAYEQYF.

The J gene is TRBJ1-4, the V gene TRBV6-5, with 7 bases aligning to TRBD1. Trimming cost V 2 bases and J 7 bases; bases outside gene matches: 4. Germline V gene data show CDR1 as MNHEY and CDR2 as SVGAGI. CDR3 length: 14 residues. CDR3 in amino acids: CASSYGRGAEKLFF. CDR3 nucleotides: TGTGCCAGCAGTTACGGCAGGGGGGCTGAAAAACTGTTTTTT.

This chain uses TRBV2 with TRBJ2-7; 7 bases are a match to TRBD2. Germline CDR1 and CDR2: SNHLY and FYNNEI. This CDR3 contains 14 residues. V was pared by 5 bases and J by 3 bases, with 7 bases of the junction left unmatched. CDR3 loop: CASSTSSGLYEQYF. As DNA, the CDR3 is TGTGCCAGCAGTACGTCTAGCGGCCTCTACGAGCAGTACTTC.

Only one count was recorded for this clone. The chain recombines TRBV7-3 with TRBJ2-5; 10 nucleotides align to TRBD1. Germline lookup yields CDR1 SGHTA and CDR2 FQGTGA. Germline trimming cut 4 bases from V and 5 bases from J; bases unmatched to any gene: 13. The CDR3 length is 17 residues. The CDR3 spells CASSYSGTGASSETQYF. As DNA, the CDR3 is TGTGCCAGCAGCTATTCCGGGACAGGGGCTTCCTCTGAGACCCAGTACTTC.

V is TRBV6-5 and J is TRBJ1-2; D uncertain. Trimming stripped 5 bases from V and 1 base from J, with 8 bases between. There are 13 residues in the CDR3. Germline lookup yields CDR1 MNHEY and CDR2 SVGAGI. DNA of the CDR3: TGTGCCAGCAGTCATACAGATAACTATGGCTACACCTTC. This encodes CASSHTDNYGYTF.

V is TRBV5-4 and J is TRBJ1-2; a weak D match, TRBD1 (5 bases). Germline V gene sequence: CDR1 SGHNT, CDR2 YYREEE (reference sequence). This CDR3 contains 14 residues. V lost 0 bases and J lost 8, with 14 bases in between. The CDR3 loop is CASSLGRGGDGYTF. For the CDR3, the DNA is TGTGCCAGCAGCTTGGGAAGGGGAGGAGACGGCTACACCTTC.

A few counts support this clone. The rearrangement joins TRBV11-3 to TRBJ2-2; 10 bases map to TRBD2. V dropped 1 base and J dropped 4; count of bases not matched to a gene: 0. The CDR3 loop spans 15 amino acids. The germline gives CDR1 SGHNT, CDR2 YENEEA. CDR3 sequence: CASSLGTSGTGELFF. The DNA of the CDR3 is TGTGCCAGCAGCTTAGGGACTAGCGGCACCGGGGAGCTGTTTTTT. The variable domain in full, completed from reference TRBV11-3 and TRBJ2-2, reads EAGVVQSPRYKIIEKKQPVAFWCNPISGHNTLYWYLQNLGQGPELLIRYENEEAVDDSQLPKDRFSAERLKGVDSTLKIQPAELGDSAVYLCASSLGTSGTGELFFGEGSRLTVL.

This chain uses TRBV5-1 with TRBJ2-3, with 7 positions matching TRBD2. Germline V lookup: CDR1 SGHRS, CDR2 YFSETQ. The trim removed 4 bases at V and 4 bases at J, leaving 18 bases unmatched. The CDR3 runs 18 residues. The CDR3 nucleotides read TGCGCCAGCAGCGGTGGACTAGGCGGGTCTACGGGGGCAGATACGCAGTATTTT. Amino acid sequence: CASSGGLGGSTGADTQYF.

J is TRBJ2-3 and V is TRBV19; D gene ambiguous. The CDR3 loop spans 13 amino acids. Germline V gene sequence: CDR1 LNHDA, CDR2 SQIVND (reference sequence). Trimming left V 7 bases short and J 2 bases short, with 10 bases between. For the CDR3, the DNA is TGTGCCAGTAACCAACGAGACACAGATACGCAGTATTTT. Residues: CASNQRDTDTQYF.

The chain uses TRBV28 and TRBJ1-2; TRBD1 might be the D (6 bases). Germline V gene lookup returns CDR1 MDHEN and CDR2 SYDVKM. Trimming left V 4 bases short and J 2 bases short, with 14 bases between. The CDR3 spans 15 residues. The CDR3 DNA reads as TGTGCCAGCAGTTCTCTGCAGGGGATCAACTATGGCTACACCTTC. Translated: CASSSLQGINYGYTF.

The genes are TRBV7-3 and TRBJ2-2, with D perhaps TRBD1 (6 bases). CDR3 length: 16 amino acids. Trimming took off 5 bases at V and 5 bases at J, with 18 bases between the two ends. Germline CDR1 and CDR2: SGHTA and FQGTGA. CDR3: CASSPEPGHRTGELFF. CDR3 nucleotides: TGTGCCAGCAGCCCCGAACCGGGACACCGAACCGGGGAGCTGTTTTTT.

A single count supports this clone. The rearrangement links TRBV18 to TRBJ2-2, with 7 bases matching TRBD2. Trimming took 2 bases from V and 6 from J; bases not matched to a gene: 12. CDR1 and CDR2 from the germline V gene are KGHSH and LQKENI. The CDR3 covers 17 residues. CDR3 DNA: TGTGCCAGCTCACCAATTTTGGTAGCGGGCGGCCCCGGGGAGCTGTTTTTT. It translates to CASSPILVAGGPGELFF.

The rearrangement uses TRBV3-1 (or the pseudogene TRBV3-2) and TRBJ2-1; 11 nucleotides agree with TRBD2. Germline V CDR1 and CDR2: LGHDT, YNNKEL (reference sequence). V gave up 2 bases and J gave up 8 bases; unmatched junction bases: 5. The CDR3 is 15 residues long. CDR3 region: CASSQISGRAHEQFF. DNA of the CDR3: TGTGCCAGCAGCCAAATTAGCGGGAGGGCGCATGAGCAGTTCTTC.

The chain joins TRBV19 to TRBJ1-2; D not resolved. CDR1 and CDR2 (germline): LNHDA, SQIVND (reference sequence). The CDR3 covers 13 residues. The germline V and J ends were trimmed by 10 bases and 5 bases, with 17 bases remaining between them. The CDR3 protein is CATLKHGAYGYTF. Here the CDR3 DNA reads TGTGCCACCTTGAAACACGGAGCGTATGGCTACACCTTC.

The chain is built from TRBV29-1 and TRBJ2-7, with a possible D match to TRBD2 (5 bases). V was shortened by 3 bases and J by 0 bases, with 12 bases between the two germline ends. The germline gives CDR1 SQVTM, CDR2 ANQGSEA. The CDR3 consists of 14 residues. DNA of the CDR3: TGCAGCGTTGATGAGGGTGCGAGCTCCTACGAGCAGTACTTC. It codes for CSVDEGASSYEQYF.

This clone turned up a few times. The chain employs TRBV19 and TRBJ2-7; TRBD1 matches 9 bases. With V trimmed by 4 bases and J by 3 bases, 7 bases remained unmatched. The CDR3 is made up of 15 amino acids. CDR1 is LNHDA, CDR2 SQIVND, per germline (reference sequence). The DNA of the CDR3 is TGTGCCAGTAGTAGATCGACAGGGGGGTTCTACGAGCAGTACTTC. It is translated as CASSRSTGGFYEQYF.

The V gene is TRBV18, the J gene TRBJ1-1, with D perhaps TRBD1 (5 bases). The CDR3 has 16 amino acids. Trimming cost V 1 base and J 1 base, with 13 bases left between them. Germline V lookup: CDR1 KGHSH, CDR2 LQKENI. CDR3 residues: CASSPRAVTANTEAFF. DNA for the CDR3: TGTGCCAGCTCACCACGGGCTGTGACAGCGAACACTGAAGCTTTCTTT.

The chain carries TRBV28 and TRBJ1-5, with TRBD1 matching over 10 bases. CDR1 and CDR2 from the germline V gene are MDHEN and SYDVKM. V shed 5 bases and J 6 bases; nucleotides not matched to a gene: 4. This CDR3 is built from 14 residues. The CDR3 coding sequence is TGTGCCAGCAGTCCTGGACAGGGGGTTCAGCCCCAGCATTTT. Protein: CASSPGQGVQPQHF.

The V and J genes are TRBV7-2 and TRBJ2-1; TRBD2 is a possible D gene (5 bases). The germline V gene has CDR1 SGHTA and CDR2 FQGNSA. V was clipped by 1 base and J by 11 bases, with 12 bases between them. The CDR3 extends over 13 amino acids. The CDR3 spells CASSLVFQRQQFF. For the CDR3, the DNA is TGTGCCAGCAGCTTAGTGTTTCAGCGGCAGCAGTTCTTC.

The chain couples TRBV4-1 to TRBJ1-5, with a possible D match to TRBD1 (5 bases). This CDR3 region has 14 residues. Trimming cost V 1 base and J 9 bases, with 13 bases left between them. Germline CDR1 MGHRA, CDR2 YSYEKL. DNA of the CDR3: TGCGCCAGCAGCCAAGTAGCAGGGCTCTCGCCCCAGCATTTT. This encodes CASSQVAGLSPQHF.

The chain uses TRBV12-2 and TRBJ2-1; the table names TRBD2, a call not compared with the DNA. TRBV12-2 is a known pseudogene. This CDR3 is 17 amino acids long. The CDR3 nucleotides are TGTGCAAGTCGCTTAGCCTGCGGGGGGGGCCCCTACAATGAGCAGTTCTTC. This sequence encodes CASRLACGGGPYNEQFF.

The CDR3 DNA sequence: TGTGCCAGCAGTTCCCGGGACAACTACGAGCAGTACTTC. This codes for CASSSRDNYEQYF. The chain links TRBV6-5 to TRBJ2-7; D may be TRBD1 (6 bases). The length of the CDR3 is 13 residues. CDR1 and CDR2 from the germline V gene are MNHEY and SVGAGI. Trimming removed 4 bases at V and 3 bases at J, with 10 bases between.

This clone occurred a few times. This chain joins TRBV5-1 and TRBJ1-6; 7 bases are a match to TRBD1. V shed 4 bases and J 6 bases; nucleotides not matched to a gene: 10. The CDR3 is made up of 16 amino acids. The germline V gene encodes CDR1 SGHRS and CDR2 YFSETQ. CDR3 DNA sequence: TGCGCCAGCAGCCGTAAAGACAGGGCGCGTAATTCACCCCTCCACTTT. It specifies CASSRKDRARNSPLHF.

V is TRBV27 and J is TRBJ1-1; 8 positions match TRBD1. The CDR3 sequence is 13 residues long. V shed 7 bases, J shed 7 bases, and the junction held 8 bases outside the gene matches. From germline, CDR1 is MNHEY and CDR2 SMNVEV (reference sequence). The CDR3 protein is CASTREGTGEAFF. CDR3 nucleotides: TGTGCCAGCACCCGCGAGGGGACAGGTGAAGCTTTCTTT.

The J gene is TRBJ2-1, the V gene TRBV19; D is unclear. Germline V gene lookup returns CDR1 LNHDA and CDR2 SQIVND (reference sequence). The CDR3 is 15 amino acids. The V end was cut by 5 bases, the J end by 3 bases, with 14 bases between. As DNA, the CDR3 is TGTGCCAGTAGTCGGCTGGGCCCCGACTACAATGAGCAGTTCTTC. It codes for CASSRLGPDYNEQFF. Full variable domain (missing parts from reference TRBV19 and TRBJ2-1): DGGITQSPKYLFRKEGQNVTLSCEQNLNHDAMYWYRQDPGQGLRLIYYSQIVNDFQKGDIAEGYSVSREKKESFPLTVTSAQKNPTAFYLCASSRLGPDYNEQFFGPGTRLTVL.

The chain recombines TRBV15 with TRBJ2-5, with D possibly being TRBD1 (6 bases). CDR1 and CDR2 from the germline V gene are LNHNV and YYDKDF (reference sequence). This CDR3 contains 14 residues. Deletions cut 1 base from V and 1 base from J, with 7 bases between. The CDR3 loop is CATSRGDTQETQYF. The DNA of the CDR3 is TGTGCCACCAGCAGAGGGGACACCCAAGAGACCCAGTACTTC.

V and J are TRBV6-1 and TRBJ1-2, with unresolved D. With 3 bases removed from V and 1 base from J, the gap between germline ends came to 12 bases. The CDR3 has 15 residues. Germline V lookup: CDR1 MNHNS, CDR2 SASEGT. CDR3 sequence: CASSDGARRNYGYTF. CDR3 DNA sequence: TGTGCCAGCAGTGACGGTGCCCGTCGTAACTATGGCTACACCTTC.

On this clone: A junction boundary mismatches the germline segment, possibly from a read error. The chain is built from TRBV7-7 and TRBJ2-7; TRBD2 matches 13 bases. CDR3 length: 16 residues. Germline V gene lookup returns CDR1 SSHAT and CDR2 FNYEAQ (reference sequence). This chain's CDR3 is CASSLGLAGVLYEQYF. CDR3 bases: TGTGCTAGCAGCTTAGGACTAGCGGGAGTCCTATACGAGCAGTACTTC. The full variable domain, completed using reference TRBV7-7 and TRBJ2-7, is GAGVSQSPRYKVTKRGQDVTLRCDPISSHATLYWYQQALGQGPEFLTYFNYEAQPDKSGLPSDRFSAERPEGSISTLTIQRTEQRDSAMYRCASSLGLAGVLYEQYFGPGTRLTVT.